This T cell receptor beta chain was profiled in a study of T cells expressing NK-cell markers. From its re-call of the 5' RACE reads, TCRdb lists each CDR3 protein once, without DNA. This repertoire includes 200,000 to 300,000 distinct CDR3 sequences. CDR1 is SQVTM and CDR2 is ANQGSEA in the germline V gene. CDR3 size: 13 residues. The chain uses TRBV29-1 and TRBJ2-3; the TCRdb call, TRBD1, lacks DNA for checking. The sequenced sample was blood T cells: a sorted CD56 or NKG2C T cell subset, CD4+ or CD8+ T cells, or bulk PBMC T cells (not recorded which). The clonotype originates from a man between 18 and 35 years old in good health. CDR3 loop: CSVGGAGGDTQYF.